Listed here is a single T cell receptor beta chain. The antigen it binds to is not known. The sample is drawn from a study of CXCR3-negative and CXCR3-positive naive CD8 T cells (dated by TCRdb to about 2019). Regarding the research as a whole: In total, approximately 140 million TRB reads were obtained, or roughly 1.5 +/- 0.3 million reads per library. Diversity and physicochemical repertoire analyses covered about a dozen donors pooled from two independent experiments. TRBV-TRBJ cluster analysis included naive subsets from about 5 donors and memory cells from 3 donors.

For each CD8+ T cell subset, flow sorting was done in triplicate, and about 300,000 cells per subset went directly into RLT lysis buffer. To keep memory contaminants out, a stringent definition of naive CD8+ T cells was applied: CD45RO-CCR7+CD27+CD95-. Using standard density gradient centrifugation, peripheral blood mononuclear cells were isolated from buffy coats. Naive CXCR3-negative and CXCR3-positive CD8+ T cells were flow-sorted on a FACSAria III. Total RNA was extracted from sorted cells with an RNeasy Mini Kit. Broader findings and caveats from the paper: CXCR3 expression partially decreased after cryopreservation, so most assays used freshly isolated PBMCs. Within the same donor, TRBV-TRBJ usage looked similar between naive CXCR3-negative and CXCR3-positive cells, but memory cells had distinct patterns. Compared with CXCR3-negative naive cells, CXCR3-positive naive cells had TRB CDR3s with higher hydrophobicity (lower Kidera factor 4), lower energy, and higher strength and volume indices. Because surface CD5, which is linked to self-reactivity in mice, was comparable between the naive subsets, TCR interaction strength was also inferred from TRB CDR3 physicochemical properties. Comparably high repertoire diversity was found in both naive subsets, whereas much lower repertoire diversity was found in memory CD8+ T cells.

This sample was sequenced with a NextSeq 550. The Human TCR Profiling Kit (MiLaboratory) was used to make UMI-labeled 5' RACE TRB cDNA libraries. cDNA synthesis used the entire amount of extracted RNA, and PCR amplification then used the entire amount of cDNA produced. Libraries were prepared in parallel with an identical number of PCR cycles. The paper's processing steps were these. With a minimum of two reads required per UMI, MIGEC and MiXCR pulled out about 53,000 +/- 10,000 unique UMI-labeled TRB cDNA molecules from each library. On average, each library contained 40,000 +/- 10,000 functional in-frame TRB CDR3 nucleotide clonotypes without stop codons. After each sample was downsampled to 5000 UMI-labeled TRB molecules, VDJtools was used to calculate diversity metrics such as normalized Shannon-Wiener and Chao1. VDJtools computed clonotype-size-weighted physicochemical properties of the central five CDR3 residues: interaction energy, strength, volume and Kidera factor 4. Through TCRdb reprocessing, the reads give one entry per CDR3 protein sequence; DNA is omitted. TCRdb, rather than the study authors, made the V and J calls. The sample's records list some 50,000 distinct CDR3 sequences. About 1.6% of the sample lies in the top ten.

The sample was naive CXCR3- CD8+ T cells from blood. The cell subset or site label here, explained by the study, means: CD45RO-CCR7+CD27+CD95- naive CD8+ T cells lacking CXCR3 (TNR3-). The TCR comes from a human donor in good health. Some clones in this sample may be carry-over from other donors' samples.

The CDR3 is CSARGLTSNLVFF. Here the chain combines TRBV20-1 and TRBJ2-1. Taken from cysteine to phenylalanine, the CDR3 has 13 residues. The DNA is not on file. Taken from the germline V gene (reference sequence), the CDR1 and CDR2 loops are DFQATT and SNEGSKA.